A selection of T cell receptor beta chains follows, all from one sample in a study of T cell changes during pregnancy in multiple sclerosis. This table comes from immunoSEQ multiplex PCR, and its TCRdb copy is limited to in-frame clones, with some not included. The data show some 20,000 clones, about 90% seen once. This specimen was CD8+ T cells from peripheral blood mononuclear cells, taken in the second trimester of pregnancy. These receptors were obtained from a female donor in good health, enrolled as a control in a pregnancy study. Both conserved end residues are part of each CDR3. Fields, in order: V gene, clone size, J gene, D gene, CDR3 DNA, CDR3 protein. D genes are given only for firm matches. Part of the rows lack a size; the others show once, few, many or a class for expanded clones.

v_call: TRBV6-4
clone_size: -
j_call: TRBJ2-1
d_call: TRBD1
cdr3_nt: TGTGCCAGCAGTGACTCGATGGGGACAGGGGGTAATGAGCAGTTCTTC
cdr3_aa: CASSDSMGTGGNEQFF

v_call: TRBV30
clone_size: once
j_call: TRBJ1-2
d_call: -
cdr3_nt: TGTGCCTGGAGTCCCTATGGGTTTCGCCGGGGGGGCTACACCTTC
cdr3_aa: CAWSPYGFRRGGYTF

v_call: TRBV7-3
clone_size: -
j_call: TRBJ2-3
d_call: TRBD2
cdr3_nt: TGTGCCAGCAGCTCCTTGGTGGGAGGGACAGATACGCAGTATTTT
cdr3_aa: CASSSLVGGTDTQYF

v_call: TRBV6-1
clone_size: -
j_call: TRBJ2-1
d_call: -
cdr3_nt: TGTGCCACCTCCGGGTCTGATAACAATGAGCAGTTCTTC
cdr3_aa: CATSGSDNNEQFF

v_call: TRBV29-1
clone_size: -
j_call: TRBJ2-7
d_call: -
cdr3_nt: TGCAGCGTTGCCGGGGGTGATACCTACGAGCAGTACTTC
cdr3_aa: CSVAGGDTYEQYF

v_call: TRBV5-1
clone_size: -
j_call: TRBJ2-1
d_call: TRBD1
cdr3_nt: TGCGCCAGCAGCCTACTGACAGGGGAATACAATGAGCAGTTCTTC
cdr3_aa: CASSLLTGEYNEQFF

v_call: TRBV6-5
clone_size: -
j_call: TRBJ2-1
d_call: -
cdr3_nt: TGTGCCAGCAGTTACACCGACAGCAGCTCCTACAATGAGCAGTTCTTC
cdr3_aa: CASSYTDSSSYNEQFF

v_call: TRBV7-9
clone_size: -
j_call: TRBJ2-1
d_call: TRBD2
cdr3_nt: TGTGCCAGCACCACTAGCGGGAGTACCCATGAGCAGTTCTTC
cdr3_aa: CASTTSGSTHEQFF

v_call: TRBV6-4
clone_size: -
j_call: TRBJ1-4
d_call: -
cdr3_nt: TGTGCCAGCAGACTCCCATGGGGGGTCGATGAAAAACTGTTTTTT
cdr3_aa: CASRLPWGVDEKLFF

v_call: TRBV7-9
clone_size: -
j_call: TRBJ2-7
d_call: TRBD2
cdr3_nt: TGTGCCAGCAGAGACGGGACTAGCCCTCGCGAGCAGTACTTC
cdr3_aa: CASRDGTSPREQYF

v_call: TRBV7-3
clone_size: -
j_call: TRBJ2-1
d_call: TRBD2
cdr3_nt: TGTGCCAGCAGCTTAAATAGCGGGAGGGCCGGAGATGAGCAGTTCTTC
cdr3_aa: CASSLNSGRAGDEQFF

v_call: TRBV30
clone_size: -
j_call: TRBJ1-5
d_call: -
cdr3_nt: TGTGCCTGGAGGGGGGGGAGCGCGTGGCCCCAGCATTTT
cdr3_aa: CAWRGGSAWPQHF

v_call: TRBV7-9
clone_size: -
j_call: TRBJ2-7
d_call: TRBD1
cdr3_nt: TGTGCCAGCAGCCCCAACAGGGGTTGGGGAGAGCAGTACTTC
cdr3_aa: CASSPNRGWGEQYF

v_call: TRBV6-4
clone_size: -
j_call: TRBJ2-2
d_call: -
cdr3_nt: TGTGCCAGCAGTGACGGGTTGGGCAACACCGGGGAGCTGTTTTTT
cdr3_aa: CASSDGLGNTGELFF

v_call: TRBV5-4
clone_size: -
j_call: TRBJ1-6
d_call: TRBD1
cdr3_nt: TGTGCCAGCAGCGTGGACAGGGGGAATTCACCCCTCCACTTT
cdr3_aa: CASSVDRGNSPLHF

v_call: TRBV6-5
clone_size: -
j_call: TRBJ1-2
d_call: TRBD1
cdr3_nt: TGTGCCAGCAGTTCGACCCGGACAGGGCTCCATGGCTACACCTTC
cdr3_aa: CASSSTRTGLHGYTF

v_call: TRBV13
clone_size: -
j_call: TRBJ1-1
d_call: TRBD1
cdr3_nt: TGTGCCAGCAGCGTCGCGACAGGGGGGACTGAAGCTTTCTTT
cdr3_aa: CASSVATGGTEAFF

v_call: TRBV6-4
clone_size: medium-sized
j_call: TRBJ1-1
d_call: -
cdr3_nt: TGTGCCAGCAGTGAAAGTCTGGACAGGAACACTGAAGCTTTCTTT
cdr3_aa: CASSESLDRNTEAFF

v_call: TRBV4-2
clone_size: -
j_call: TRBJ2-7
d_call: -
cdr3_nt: TGTGCCAGCAGCCATTTACAGGAACCGACCTACGAGCAGTACTTC
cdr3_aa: CASSHLQEPTYEQYF

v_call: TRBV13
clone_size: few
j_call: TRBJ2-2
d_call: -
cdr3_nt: TGTGCCAGCAGCTTAGCTACTAGCATCGGGGAGCTGTTTTTT
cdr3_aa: CASSLATSIGELFF

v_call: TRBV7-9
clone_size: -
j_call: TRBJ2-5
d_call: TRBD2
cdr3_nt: TGTGCCAGCAGCTTGGGGGCTAGCGGGACCCTGAAAGAGACCCAGTACTTC
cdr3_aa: CASSLGASGTLKETQYF

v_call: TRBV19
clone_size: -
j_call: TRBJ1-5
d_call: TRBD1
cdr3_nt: TGTGCCAGTAGTAAGGGACAGATTAATCAGCCCCAGCATTTT
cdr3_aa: CASSKGQINQPQHF

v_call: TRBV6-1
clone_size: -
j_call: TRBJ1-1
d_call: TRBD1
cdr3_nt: TGTGCCAGCAGGACAGACAGGGTGAACACTGAAGCTTTCTTT
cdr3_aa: CASRTDRVNTEAFF

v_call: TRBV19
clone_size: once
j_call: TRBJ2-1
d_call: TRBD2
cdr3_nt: TGTGCCAGTAGTATCACAGCGGGGGCGGGCGAGCAGTTCTTC
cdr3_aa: CASSITAGAGEQFF

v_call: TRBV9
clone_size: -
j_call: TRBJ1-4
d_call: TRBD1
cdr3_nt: TGTGCCAGCAGCGTCCGGGACAGAGGATCAACTAATGAAAAACTGTTTTTT
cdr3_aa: CASSVRDRGSTNEKLFF

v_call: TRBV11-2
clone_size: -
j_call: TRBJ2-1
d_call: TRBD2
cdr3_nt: TGTGCCAGCAGCCGTCGGGGGGGCGAAGGCTACAATGAGCAGTTCTTC
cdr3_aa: CASSRRGGEGYNEQFF

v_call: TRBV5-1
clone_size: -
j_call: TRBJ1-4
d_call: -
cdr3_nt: TGCGCCAGCAGCTTGGACAGGTTCGGGGAAAAACTGTTTTTT
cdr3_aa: CASSLDRFGEKLFF

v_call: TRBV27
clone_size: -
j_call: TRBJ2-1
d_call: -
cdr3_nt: TGTGCCAGCAGGCCTGGGCAGCCAAGCTCCTACAATGAGCAGTTCTTC
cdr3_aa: CASRPGQPSSYNEQFF

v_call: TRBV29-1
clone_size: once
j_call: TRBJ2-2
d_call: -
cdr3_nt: TGCAGCGTTGGGAAAACAGCGGGACAGGTTAACACCGGGGAGCTGTTTTTT
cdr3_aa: CSVGKTAGQVNTGELFF

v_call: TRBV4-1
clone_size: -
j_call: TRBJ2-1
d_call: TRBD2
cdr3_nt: TGCGCCAGCAGCCAAGGGCTTAGCGGGAGAGGTGAGCAGTTCTTC
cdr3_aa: CASSQGLSGRGEQFF

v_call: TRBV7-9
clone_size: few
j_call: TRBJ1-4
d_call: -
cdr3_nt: TGTGCCAGCAGCTTGGTCACCGGTAATGAAAAACTGTTTTTT
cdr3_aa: CASSLVTGNEKLFF

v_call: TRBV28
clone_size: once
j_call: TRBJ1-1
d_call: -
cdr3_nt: TGTGCCAGCAGTTTACCCAGTACTATAAAAGCTTTCTTT
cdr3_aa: CASSLPSTIKAFF

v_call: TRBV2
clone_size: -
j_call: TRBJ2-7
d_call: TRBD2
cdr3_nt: TGTGCCAGCCTAGCGGGAGTCCCCGCCTACGAGCAGTACTTC
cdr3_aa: CASLAGVPAYEQYF

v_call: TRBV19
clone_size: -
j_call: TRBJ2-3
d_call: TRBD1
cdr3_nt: TGTGCCAGTAGTATAGAGACAGCCGGGACAGGGGTGGCGGATACGCAGTATTTT
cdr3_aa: CASSIETAGTGVADTQYF

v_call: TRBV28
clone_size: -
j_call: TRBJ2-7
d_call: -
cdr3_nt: TGTGCCAGCACAGGCGCGGGGAGCACCTACGAGCAGTACTTC
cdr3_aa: CASTGAGSTYEQYF

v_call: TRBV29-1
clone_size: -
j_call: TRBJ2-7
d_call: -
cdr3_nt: TGCAGCGTTGAGTCCGGGGGTAACTCCTACGAGCAGTACTTC
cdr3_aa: CSVESGGNSYEQYF

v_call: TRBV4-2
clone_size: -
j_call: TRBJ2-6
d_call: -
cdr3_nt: TGTGCCAGCAGCCAAGGAGAAATCTCTGGGGCCAACGTCCTGACTTTC
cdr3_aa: CASSQGEISGANVLTF

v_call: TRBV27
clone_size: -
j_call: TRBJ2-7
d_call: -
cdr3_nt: TGTGCCAGCAGTCCCTCGACAGGAGAAGGGTCCTACGAGCAGTACTTC
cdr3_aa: CASSPSTGEGSYEQYF

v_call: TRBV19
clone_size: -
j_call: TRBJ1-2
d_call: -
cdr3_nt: TGTGCCAGTACCCCACGGACAGAAAACTATGGCTACACCTTC
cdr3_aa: CASTPRTENYGYTF

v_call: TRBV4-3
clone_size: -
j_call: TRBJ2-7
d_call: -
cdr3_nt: TGCGCCAGCAGCCAAGCGACCGGGAGTGGTTACGAGCAGTACTTC
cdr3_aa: CASSQATGSGYEQYF

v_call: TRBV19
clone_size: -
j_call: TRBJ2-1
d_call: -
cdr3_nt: TGTGCCAGTAGTCTTACTAGCTCGTACAATGAGCAGTTCTTC
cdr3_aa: CASSLTSSYNEQFF

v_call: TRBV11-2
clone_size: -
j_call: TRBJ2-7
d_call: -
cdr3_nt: TGTGCCAGCAGCTTTGGCGGCGGGATAATCTACGAGCAGTACTTC
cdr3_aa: CASSFGGGIIYEQYF

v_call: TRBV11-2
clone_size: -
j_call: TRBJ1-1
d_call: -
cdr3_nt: TGTGCCAGCAGCTTAGCGTCGCAGGGGCATAGGGTGAACACTGAAGCTTTCTTT
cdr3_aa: CASSLASQGHRVNTEAFF

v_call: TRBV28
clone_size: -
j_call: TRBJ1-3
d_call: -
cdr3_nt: TGTGCCAGCAGTTTCCGCCAGGGTGGAAACACCATATATTTT
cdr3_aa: CASSFRQGGNTIYF

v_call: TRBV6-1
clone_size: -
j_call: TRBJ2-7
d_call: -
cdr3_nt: TGTGCCAGCAGTGAAGCGGACAGCTCCTACGAGCAGTACTTC
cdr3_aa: CASSEADSSYEQYF

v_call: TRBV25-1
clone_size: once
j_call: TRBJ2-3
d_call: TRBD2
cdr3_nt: TGTGCCAGCAGTGATCCTATGACTAGCCCGACAGATACGCAGTATTTT
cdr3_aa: CASSDPMTSPTDTQYF

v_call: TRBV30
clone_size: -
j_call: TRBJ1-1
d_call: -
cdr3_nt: TGTGCCTGGAGTGTAAAGGGGGGGGCCTCAAGGGACACTGAAGCTTTCTTT
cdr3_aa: CAWSVKGGASRDTEAFF

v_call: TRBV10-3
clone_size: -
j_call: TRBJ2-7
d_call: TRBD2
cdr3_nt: TGTGCCATCAAGGTCGCTAGCGGGAGGGTCGACGAGCAGTACTTC
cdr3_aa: CAIKVASGRVDEQYF

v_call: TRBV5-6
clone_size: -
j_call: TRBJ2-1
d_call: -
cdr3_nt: TGTGCCAGCAGCTCTGACAGCGCCTACAATGAGCAGTTCTTC
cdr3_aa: CASSSDSAYNEQFF

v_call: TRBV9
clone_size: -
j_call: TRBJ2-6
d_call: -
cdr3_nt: TGTGCCAGCAGCGTAGACAGGTCAACCGGGGCCAACGTCCTGACTTTC
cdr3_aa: CASSVDRSTGANVLTF

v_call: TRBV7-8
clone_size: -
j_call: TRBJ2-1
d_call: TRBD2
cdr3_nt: TGTGCCAGCAGCTTAGTTCCTAGCGGGGACTACAATGAGCAGTTCTTC
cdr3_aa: CASSLVPSGDYNEQFF

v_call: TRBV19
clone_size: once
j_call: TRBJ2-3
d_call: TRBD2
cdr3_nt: TGTGCCAGTAGTATTCAGGTCGGGGGAGGGAGCACAGATACGCAGTATTTT
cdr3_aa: CASSIQVGGGSTDTQYF

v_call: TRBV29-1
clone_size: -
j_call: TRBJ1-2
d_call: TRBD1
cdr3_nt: TGCAGCGCGACCGAGGGGGACAGGGGGCTCTATGGCTACACCTTC
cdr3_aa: CSATEGDRGLYGYTF

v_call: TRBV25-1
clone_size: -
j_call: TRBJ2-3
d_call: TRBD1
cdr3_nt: TGTGCCAGCAGCTCAACAGGGGACGTAAGGACAGATACGCAGTATTTT
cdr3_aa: CASSSTGDVRTDTQYF

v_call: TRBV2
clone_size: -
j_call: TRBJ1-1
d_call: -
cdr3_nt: TGTGCCAGCAGAAGAAGAGAAGTGATGAACACTGAAGCTTTCTTT
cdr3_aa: CASRRREVMNTEAFF

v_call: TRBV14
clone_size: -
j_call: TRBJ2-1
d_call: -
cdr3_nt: TGTGCCAGCAGCGGTCCCGGGACATGGCTCGGAGAGCAGTTCTTC
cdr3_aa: CASSGPGTWLGEQFF

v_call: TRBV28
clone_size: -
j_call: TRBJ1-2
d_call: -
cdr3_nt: TGTGCCAGCAGTCCAGTAGGGCTCGGGGGAGGAGGCTACACCTTC
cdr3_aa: CASSPVGLGGGGYTF